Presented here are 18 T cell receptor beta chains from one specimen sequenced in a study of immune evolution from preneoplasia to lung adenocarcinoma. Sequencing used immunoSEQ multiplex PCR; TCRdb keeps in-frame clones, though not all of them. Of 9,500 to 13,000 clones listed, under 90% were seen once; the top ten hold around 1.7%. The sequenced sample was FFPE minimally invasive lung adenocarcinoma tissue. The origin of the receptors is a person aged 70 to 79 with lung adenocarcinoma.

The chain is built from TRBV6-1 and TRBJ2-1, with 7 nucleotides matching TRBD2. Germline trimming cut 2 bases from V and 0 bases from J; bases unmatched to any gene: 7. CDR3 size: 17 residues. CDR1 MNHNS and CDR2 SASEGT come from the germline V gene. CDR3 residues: CASSELLASSSYNEQFF. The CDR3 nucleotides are TGTGCCAGCAGTGAACTACTAGCGTCTAGCTCCTACAATGAGCAGTTCTTC.

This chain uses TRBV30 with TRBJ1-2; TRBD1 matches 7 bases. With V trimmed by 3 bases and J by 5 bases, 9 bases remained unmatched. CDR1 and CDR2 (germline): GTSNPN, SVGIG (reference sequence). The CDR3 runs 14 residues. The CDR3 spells CAWSQPGGGYGYTF. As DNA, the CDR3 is TGTGCCTGGAGCCAGCCAGGGGGTGGGTATGGCTACACCTTC.

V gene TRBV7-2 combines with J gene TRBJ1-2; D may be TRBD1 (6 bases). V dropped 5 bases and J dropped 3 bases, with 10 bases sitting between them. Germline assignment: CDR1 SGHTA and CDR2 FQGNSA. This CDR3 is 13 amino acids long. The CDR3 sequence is CASSVSGDYGYTF. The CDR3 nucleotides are TGTGCCAGCAGCGTATCAGGGGACTATGGCTACACCTTC.

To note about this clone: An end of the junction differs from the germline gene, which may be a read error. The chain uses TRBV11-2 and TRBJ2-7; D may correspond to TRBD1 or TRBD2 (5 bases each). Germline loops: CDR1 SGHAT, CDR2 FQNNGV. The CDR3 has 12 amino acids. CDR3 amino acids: CASSQTPGRITF. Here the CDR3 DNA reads TGTGCCAGCAGCCAGACGCCGGGACGGATTACGTTC.

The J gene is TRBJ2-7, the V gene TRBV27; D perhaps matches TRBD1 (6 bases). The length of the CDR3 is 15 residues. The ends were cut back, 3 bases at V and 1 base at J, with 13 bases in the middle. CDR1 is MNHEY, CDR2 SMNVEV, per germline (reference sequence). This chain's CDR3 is CASSFSGTLSYEQYF. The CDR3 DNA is TGTGCCAGCAGTTTCTCCGGGACACTTTCCTACGAGCAGTACTTC.

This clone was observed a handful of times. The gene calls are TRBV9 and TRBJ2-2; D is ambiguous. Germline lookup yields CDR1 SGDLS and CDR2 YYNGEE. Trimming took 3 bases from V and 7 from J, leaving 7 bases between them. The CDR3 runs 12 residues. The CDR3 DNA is TGTGCCAGCAGCGCTATGGGCGGGGAGCTGTTTTTT. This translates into CASSAMGGELFF.

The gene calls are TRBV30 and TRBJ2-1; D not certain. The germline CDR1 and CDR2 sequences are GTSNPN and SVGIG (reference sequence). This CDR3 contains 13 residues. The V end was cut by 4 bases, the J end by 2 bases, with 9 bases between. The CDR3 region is CAWTRDTYNEQFF. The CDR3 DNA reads TGTGCCTGGACAAGGGATACCTACAATGAGCAGTTCTTC.

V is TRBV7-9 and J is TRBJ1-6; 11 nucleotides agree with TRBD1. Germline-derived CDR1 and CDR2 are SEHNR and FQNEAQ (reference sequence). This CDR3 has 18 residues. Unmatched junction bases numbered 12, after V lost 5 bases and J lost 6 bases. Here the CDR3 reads CASSRAASGTGGNSPLHF. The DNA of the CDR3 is TGTGCCAGCAGCCGAGCGGCCTCCGGGACAGGGGGTAATTCACCCCTCCACTTT.

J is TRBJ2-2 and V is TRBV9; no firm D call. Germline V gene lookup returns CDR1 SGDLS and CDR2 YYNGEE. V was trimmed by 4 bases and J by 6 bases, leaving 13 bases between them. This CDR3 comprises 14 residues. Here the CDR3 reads CASSLKSEPGELFF. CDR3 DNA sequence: TGTGCCAGCAGCCTAAAAAGTGAGCCCGGGGAGCTGTTTTTT.

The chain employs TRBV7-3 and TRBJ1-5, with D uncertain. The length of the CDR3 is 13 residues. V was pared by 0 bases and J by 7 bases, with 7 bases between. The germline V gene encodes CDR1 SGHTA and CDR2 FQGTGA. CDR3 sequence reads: CASSLTDQQPQHF. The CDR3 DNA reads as TGTGCCAGCAGCTTAACAGACCAGCAGCCCCAGCATTTT.

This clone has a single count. The CDR3 here is CASSDPVFGGYTF. The CDR3 DNA sequence: TGTGCCAGCAGTGACCCAGTTTTCGGGGGCTACACCTTC. The V gene is TRBV6-4, the J gene TRBJ1-2; D gene unclear. CDR1 MRHNA and CDR2 SNTAGT come from the germline V gene. V lost 2 bases, J lost 8 bases, and 12 bases lay in between. The CDR3 is made up of 13 amino acids.

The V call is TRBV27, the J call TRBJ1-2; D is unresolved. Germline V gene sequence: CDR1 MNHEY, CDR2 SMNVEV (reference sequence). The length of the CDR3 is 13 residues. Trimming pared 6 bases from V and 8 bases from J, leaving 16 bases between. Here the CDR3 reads CASSLPDGRGYTF. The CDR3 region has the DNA TGTGCCAGCAGCCTCCCGGACGGTCGGGGCTACACCTTC.

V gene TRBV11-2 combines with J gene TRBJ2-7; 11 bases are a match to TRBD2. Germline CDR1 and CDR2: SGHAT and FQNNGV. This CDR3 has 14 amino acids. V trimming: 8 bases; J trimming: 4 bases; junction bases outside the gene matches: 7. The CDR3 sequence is CASSLGLAVYEQYF. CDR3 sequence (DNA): TGTGCCAGCTCCCTGGGACTAGCGGTTTACGAGCAGTACTTC.

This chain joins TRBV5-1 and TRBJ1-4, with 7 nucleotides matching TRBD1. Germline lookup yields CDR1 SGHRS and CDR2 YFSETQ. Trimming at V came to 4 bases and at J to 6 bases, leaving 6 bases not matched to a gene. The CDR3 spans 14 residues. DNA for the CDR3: TGCGCCAGCAGCCAGGGGGTACGTGATGAAAAACTGTTTTTT. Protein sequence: CASSQGVRDEKLFF.

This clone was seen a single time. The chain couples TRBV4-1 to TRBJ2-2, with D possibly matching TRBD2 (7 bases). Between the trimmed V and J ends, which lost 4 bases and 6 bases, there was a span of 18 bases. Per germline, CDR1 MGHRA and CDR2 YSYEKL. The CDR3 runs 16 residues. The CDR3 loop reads CASSRRGGEGAGELFF. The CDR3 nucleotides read TGCGCCAGCAGCCGGAGGGGGGGAGAAGGGGCCGGGGAGCTGTTTTTT.

Here the CDR3 DNA reads TGTGCCAGCAGTCCCACAGGGTTCGCGAACACCGGGGAGCTGTTTTTT. Its translation is CASSPTGFANTGELFF. The chain carries TRBV27 and TRBJ2-2; a possible D gene is TRBD1 (6 bases). This CDR3 has 16 amino acids. Germline-derived CDR1 and CDR2 are MNHEY and SMNVEV (reference sequence). Trimming left V 5 bases short and J 0 bases short, with 13 bases between.

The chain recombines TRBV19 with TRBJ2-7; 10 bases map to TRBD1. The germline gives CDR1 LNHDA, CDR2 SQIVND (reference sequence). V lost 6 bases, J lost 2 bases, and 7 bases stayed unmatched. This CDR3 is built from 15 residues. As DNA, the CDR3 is TGTGCCAGTAGCGAAATTGGACAGGGGGCCTACGAGCAGTACTTC. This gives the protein CASSEIGQGAYEQYF.

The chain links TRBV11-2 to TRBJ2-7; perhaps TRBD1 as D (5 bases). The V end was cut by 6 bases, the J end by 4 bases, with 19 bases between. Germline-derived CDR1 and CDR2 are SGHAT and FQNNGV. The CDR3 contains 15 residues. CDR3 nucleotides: TGTGCCAGCAGTCTTGACAGCCCGACTTTGTACGAGCAGTACTTC. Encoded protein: CASSLDSPTLYEQYF.